This T cell receptor (beta chain) appears in the sequencing data of a study of regulatory T cells in long-lasting Graves disease. The study's findings and limits: The study found lower TCR diversity in persistent Graves' patients than in newly diagnosed ones. Persistent patients had a count of shared public clonotypes (about 2,500) that exceeded that of new patients (around 970). Analysis covered peripheral blood alone, not thyroid tissue.

Sample time point: newly diagnosed GD, antithyroid drugs for less than 3 months. With RNA extracted from PBMCs as input, the TCR library was made. Note on this clonotype: Its specificity is unknown. A much larger clone lies one base from this, so it may be a read error.

In germline, CDR1 is SGHRS, CDR2 YFSETQ. V lost 0 bases, J lost 13 bases, and 20 bases lay in between. CDR3 length: 15 amino acids. Through Arm-PCR of CDR3 regions and iRepertoire HTBI primers, TCR beta libraries were built. Each CDR3 protein gets one entry after TCRdb re-called the multiplex PCR reads with MiXCR. The profile covers about 440,000 distinct CDR3 sequences, with approximately 16% appearing a single time and around 11% taken by the ten largest. These data also featured in a second study, about T cells in Graves' hyperthyroidism and ophthalmopathy.

This receptor was obtained from a woman under 40 with Graves disease. The chain uses TRBV5-1 and TRBJ2-4, with D unclear. Sequencing was performed on peripheral blood mononuclear cells (PBMCs), taken at new diagnosis, from a patient treated with antithyroid drugs. The CDR3 DNA is TGCGCCAGCAGCTTGGAGTGGACGGGTCTCGGTGAGCAGTACTTC. The encoded protein is CASSLEWTGLGEQYF.